This passage covers 21 T cell receptor beta chains from one sample sequenced in a study of PD-L1 blockade in urothelial cancer. The data were produced by immunoSEQ multiplex PCR, yet TCRdb's version contains in-frame clones alone and is incomplete. Of approximately 18,000 clones in the sample, around 86% were seen once. Time point defined: peripheral blood 6 weeks after treatment start. Sequences were derived from PBMCs, sampled around atezolizumab (anti-PD-L1) treatment. These receptors came from a man in his fifties with urothelial cancer.

The chain recombines TRBV6-4 with TRBJ1-5, with D hard to call. The germline V gene has CDR1 MRHNA and CDR2 SNTAGT. V was trimmed by 6 bases and J by 7 bases, leaving 13 bases between them. This CDR3 is built from 13 residues. The CDR3 DNA is TGTGCCAGCAGCCCCGACCCGGGACAGCCCCAGCATTTT. Its protein product is CASSPDPGQPQHF.

The gene calls are TRBV7-2 and TRBJ1-5, with 9 bases lining up with TRBD1. V dropped 0 bases and J dropped 3; count of bases not matched to a gene: 3. Per the germline V gene, CDR1 is SGHTA and CDR2 is FQGNSA. This CDR3 is 16 amino acids long. DNA of the CDR3: TGTGCCAGCAGCTTAGCGGGACAGGGCTACAATCAGCCCCAGCATTTT. This translates into CASSLAGQGYNQPQHF.

The chain joins TRBV7-2 to TRBJ2-7; 9 positions agree with TRBD2. Germline V gene data show CDR1 as SGHTA and CDR2 as FQGNSA. CDR3 length equals 18 residues. V was clipped by 6 bases and J by 8 bases; unmatched bases: 23. CDR3 in DNA: TGTGCCAGCAGTTCCAGTGCCCATAGCGGGGGACTAATACGTAAGCAGTACGTC. This gives the protein CASSSSAHSGGLIRKQYV.

This clone was picked up one time. The chain links TRBV27 to TRBJ2-5, with 16 bases fitting TRBD2. Germline CDR1 MNHEY, CDR2 SMNVEV (reference sequence). Germline trimming cut 5 bases from V and 0 bases from J; bases unmatched to any gene: 12. CDR3 size: 20 residues. CDR3 bases: TGTGCCAGCAGTCCCGGGGTTGGGGGACTAGCGGGAGGGCACCAAGAGACCCAGTACTTC. Its translation is CASSPGVGGLAGGHQETQYF.

This sequence joins TRBV19 and TRBJ1-1; D is undetermined. This CDR3 contains 14 residues. Deletions cut 0 bases from V and 5 bases from J, with 10 bases between. Germline lookup yields CDR1 LNHDA and CDR2 SQIVND (reference sequence). CDR3 nucleotides: TGTGCCAGTAGTATAGAGCGACTGAGGACTGAAGCTTTCTTT. It is translated as CASSIERLRTEAFF.

Details on this clone: This sample also contains other DNA sequences that code for the same CDR3. The rearrangement links TRBV6-5 to TRBJ2-7; TRBD2 aligns across 8 bases. Trimming removed 0 bases from V and 0 bases from J; junction bases left unmatched: 1. The CDR3 extends over 15 amino acids. Germline CDR1 reads MNHEY; CDR2 reads SVGAGI. The CDR3 sequence is CASSYSSGSSYEQYF. The CDR3 DNA sequence: TGTGCCAGCAGTTACTCGAGCGGGAGCTCCTACGAGCAGTACTTC.

The V and J genes are TRBV19 and TRBJ1-5, with 8 bases lining up with TRBD1. Germline CDR1 reads LNHDA; CDR2 reads SQIVND (reference sequence). With V trimmed by 7 bases and J by 5 bases, 10 bases remained unmatched. The CDR3 runs 15 residues. CDR3 amino acids: CASTTGAGGDQPQHF. CDR3 sequence (DNA): TGTGCCAGTACCACTGGGGCAGGGGGCGATCAGCCCCAGCATTTT. Full variable domain (missing parts from reference TRBV19 and TRBJ1-5): DGGITQSPKYLFRKEGQNVTLSCEQNLNHDAMYWYRQDPGQGLRLIYYSQIVNDFQKGDIAEGYSVSREKKESFPLTVTSAQKNPTAFYLCASTTGAGGDQPQHFGDGTRLSIL.

This clone appeared a few times. The rearrangement uses TRBV7-2 and TRBJ2-7, with D tentatively TRBD2 (6 bases). CDR3 length: 14 amino acids. Deletions cut 5 bases from V and 2 bases from J, with 13 bases between. Germline lookup yields CDR1 SGHTA and CDR2 FQGNSA. CDR3 sequence reads: CASSLGLAAYEQYF. DNA of the CDR3: TGTGCCAGCAGCCTAGGATTAGCGGCCTACGAGCAGTACTTC.

The V and J genes are TRBV6-4 and TRBJ2-3; 10 nucleotides line up with TRBD2. The CDR3 sequence is 14 residues long. The germline V gene encodes CDR1 MRHNA and CDR2 SNTAGT. With V trimmed by 5 bases and J by 3 bases, 2 bases remained unmatched. The CDR3 DNA reads as TGTGCCAGCAGTCGTAGCGGGGGGACAGATACGCAGTATTTT. Protein sequence: CASSRSGGTDTQYF.

The chain couples TRBV7-2 to TRBJ1-5; TRBD1 matches at 7 bases. This CDR3 has 15 amino acids. The J segment lost 5 bases and the V segment lost 4 bases, leaving 8 bases of the junction unmatched. Per germline, CDR1 SGHTA and CDR2 FQGNSA. CDR3 residues: CASSSQGQLYQPQHF. In DNA form, the CDR3 reads TGTGCCAGCAGCTCCCAGGGACAGCTATATCAGCCCCAGCATTTT.

The chain links TRBV6-5 to TRBJ1-4, with no clear D. This CDR3 is built from 14 residues. Trimming removed 7 bases at V and 7 bases at J, with 16 bases between. Per the germline V gene, CDR1 is MNHEY and CDR2 is SVGAGI. The CDR3 coding sequence is TGTGCCAGCACCAAGACCAGGAATGGTGAAAAACTGTTTTTT. Residues: CASTKTRNGEKLFF.

This clone appeared a few times. This chain links TRBV27 with TRBJ2-5; 7 bases fit TRBD1. V lost 4 bases to trimming and J lost 5 bases; unmatched junction nucleotides: 10. Per germline, CDR1 MNHEY and CDR2 SMNVEV (reference sequence). The CDR3 extends over 15 amino acids. The CDR3: CASSSSGQPFETQYF. The CDR3 DNA is TGTGCCAGCAGTTCCTCGGGACAGCCTTTTGAGACCCAGTACTTC.

This rearrangement joins TRBV4-2 to TRBJ2-1; weak D call: TRBD2 (7 bases). CDR1 is LGHNA and CDR2 is YNFKEQ in the germline V gene. V lost 1 base, J lost 4 bases, and 14 bases lay in between. The CDR3 runs 16 residues. The CDR3 DNA is TGTGCCAGCAGCCAAGGGGCGGGGAGGGGGTACAATGAGCAGTTCTTC. Its translation: CASSQGAGRGYNEQFF.

This clone is classed as medium-sized. The chain couples TRBV6-4 to TRBJ2-2; 7 positions match TRBD1. V lost 3 bases and J lost 0; bases outside the gene matches: 1. The CDR3 is made up of 15 amino acids. CDR1 is MRHNA and CDR2 is SNTAGT in the germline V gene. The CDR3 DNA reads as TGTGCCAGCAGTGAAGGACAGGCGAACACCGGGGAGCTGTTTTTT. Amino acid sequence: CASSEGQANTGELFF.

This sequence joins TRBV27 and TRBJ2-2, with D possibly TRBD2 on 6 matching bases. V shed 6 bases and J shed 2 bases, with 13 bases lying between them. This CDR3 comprises 15 residues. Germline V gives CDR1 MNHEY, CDR2 SMNVEV (reference sequence). The CDR3 protein is CASSFGTLNTGELFF. CDR3 DNA sequence: TGTGCCAGCAGCTTCGGGACTCTAAACACCGGGGAGCTGTTTTTT.

The V call is TRBV29-1, the J call TRBJ2-7; D is perhaps TRBD2 (7 bases). The CDR3 has 14 amino acids. Germline V lookup: CDR1 SQVTM, CDR2 ANQGSEA. Trimming took off 4 bases at V and 5 bases at J, with 18 bases between the two ends. CDR3 in DNA: TGCAGCGTTGGGGAGGGCCGAGGGGGGGACGAGCAGTACTTC. Its protein is CSVGEGRGGDEQYF.

The J gene is TRBJ1-5, the V gene TRBV19; no reliable D call. Per the germline V gene, CDR1 is LNHDA and CDR2 is SQIVND (reference sequence). The CDR3 has 12 amino acids. Trimming took 6 bases from V and 3 from J, leaving 6 bases between them. The CDR3 protein is CASSRHNQPQHF. CDR3 nucleotide sequence: TGTGCCAGTAGCCGACACAATCAGCCCCAGCATTTT.

The chain employs TRBV19 and TRBJ2-5; 9 bases fit TRBD2. CDR3 length: 15 residues. Trimming removed 5 bases from V and 3 bases from J; junction bases left unmatched: 7. CDR1 and CDR2 (germline): LNHDA, SQIVND (reference sequence). The CDR3 here is CASSSASGGKETQYF. The CDR3 DNA reads TGTGCCAGTAGTTCGGCCAGCGGGGGGAAAGAGACCCAGTACTTC.

V usage is TRBV9 and J usage is TRBJ2-3; D uncertain. V was cut by 4 bases and J by 4 bases, with 13 bases left in between. The length of the CDR3 is 14 residues. Germline V gene sequence: CDR1 SGDLS, CDR2 YYNGEE. This CDR3 reads CASSTDLGPDTQYF. The CDR3 bases are TGTGCCAGCAGCACAGACCTGGGCCCAGATACGCAGTATTTT.

The rearrangement links TRBV6-5 to TRBJ1-3; tentative D call: TRBD1 (5 bases). CDR1 is MNHEY, CDR2 SVGAGI, per germline. The CDR3 runs to 15 residues. Between the trimmed V and J ends, which lost 5 bases and 1 base, there was a span of 12 bases. The CDR3 loop reads CASSAPRGSGNTIYF. The CDR3 DNA follows: TGTGCCAGCAGTGCCCCGCGGGGGTCTGGAAACACCATATATTTT.

This sequence joins TRBV28 and TRBJ1-2; 7 bases map to TRBD1. The CDR3 contains 12 residues. Germline V gene lookup returns CDR1 MDHEN and CDR2 SYDVKM. The V and J ends lost 6 bases and 8 bases, in that order; junction bases with no gene match: 6. The CDR3 region has the DNA TGTGCCAGCAGCACTCACAGGGGCGGCTACACCTTC. Translating gives CASSTHRGGYTF.